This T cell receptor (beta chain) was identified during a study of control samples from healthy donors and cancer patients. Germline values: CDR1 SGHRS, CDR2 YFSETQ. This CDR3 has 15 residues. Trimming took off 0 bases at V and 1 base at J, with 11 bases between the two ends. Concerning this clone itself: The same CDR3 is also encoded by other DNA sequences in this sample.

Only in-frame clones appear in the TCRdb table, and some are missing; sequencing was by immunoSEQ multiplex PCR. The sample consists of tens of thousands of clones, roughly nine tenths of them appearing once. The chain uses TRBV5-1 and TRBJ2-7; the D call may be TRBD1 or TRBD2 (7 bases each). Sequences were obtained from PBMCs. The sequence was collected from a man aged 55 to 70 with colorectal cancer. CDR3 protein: CASSLGQGGSYEQYF. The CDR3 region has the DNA TGCGCCAGCAGCTTGGGCCAGGGGGGGTCCTACGAGCAGTACTTC.